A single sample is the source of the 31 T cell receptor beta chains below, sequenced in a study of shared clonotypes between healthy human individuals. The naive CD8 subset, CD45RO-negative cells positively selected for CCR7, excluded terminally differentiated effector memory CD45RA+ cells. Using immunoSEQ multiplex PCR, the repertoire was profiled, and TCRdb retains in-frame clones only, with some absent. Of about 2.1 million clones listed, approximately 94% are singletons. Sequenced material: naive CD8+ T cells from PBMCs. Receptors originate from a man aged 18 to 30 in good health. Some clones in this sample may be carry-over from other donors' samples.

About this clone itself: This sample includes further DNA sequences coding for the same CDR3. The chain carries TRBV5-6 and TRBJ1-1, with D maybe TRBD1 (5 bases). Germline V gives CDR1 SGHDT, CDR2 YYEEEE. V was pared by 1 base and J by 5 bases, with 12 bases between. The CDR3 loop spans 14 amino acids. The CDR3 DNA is TGTGCCAGCAGCTTGACGTCTCGGGGGACTGAAGCTTTCTTT. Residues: CASSLTSRGTEAFF.

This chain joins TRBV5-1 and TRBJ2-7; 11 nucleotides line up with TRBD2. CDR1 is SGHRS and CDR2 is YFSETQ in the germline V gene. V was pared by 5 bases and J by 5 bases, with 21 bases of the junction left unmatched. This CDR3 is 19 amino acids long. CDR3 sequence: CASRKPTVGSGRAFNEQYF. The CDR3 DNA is TGCGCCAGCAGAAAGCCCACTGTAGGTAGCGGGAGGGCCTTCAACGAGCAGTACTTC.

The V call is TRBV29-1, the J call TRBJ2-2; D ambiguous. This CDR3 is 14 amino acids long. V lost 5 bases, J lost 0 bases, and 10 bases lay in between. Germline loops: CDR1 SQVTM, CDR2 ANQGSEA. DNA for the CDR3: TGCAGCGTTTTGAAACAATCGAACACCGGGGAGCTGTTTTTT. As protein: CSVLKQSNTGELFF.

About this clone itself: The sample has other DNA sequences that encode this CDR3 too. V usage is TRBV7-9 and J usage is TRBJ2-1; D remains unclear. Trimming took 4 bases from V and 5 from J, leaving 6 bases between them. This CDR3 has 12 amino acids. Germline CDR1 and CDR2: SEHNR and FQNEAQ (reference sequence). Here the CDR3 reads CASSSQNNEQFF. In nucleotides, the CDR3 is TGTGCCAGCAGCTCTCAGAACAATGAGCAGTTCTTC.

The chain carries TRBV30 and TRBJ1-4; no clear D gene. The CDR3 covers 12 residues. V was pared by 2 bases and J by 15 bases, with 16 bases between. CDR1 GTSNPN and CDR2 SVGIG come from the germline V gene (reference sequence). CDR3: CAWSPQQRELFF. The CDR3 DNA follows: TGTGCCTGGAGTCCACAACAGCGGGAATTGTTTTTT.

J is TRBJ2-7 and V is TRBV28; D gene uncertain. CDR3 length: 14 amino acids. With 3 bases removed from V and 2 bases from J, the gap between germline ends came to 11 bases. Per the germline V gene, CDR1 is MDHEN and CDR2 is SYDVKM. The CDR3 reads CASSFRLATYEQYF. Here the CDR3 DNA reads TGTGCCAGCAGTTTTCGTTTAGCCACCTACGAGCAGTACTTC.

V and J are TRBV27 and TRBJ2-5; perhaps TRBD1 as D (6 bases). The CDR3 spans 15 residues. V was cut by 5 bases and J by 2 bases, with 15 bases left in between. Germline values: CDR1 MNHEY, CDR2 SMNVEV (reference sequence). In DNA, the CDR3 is TGTGCCAGCAGTCCCTCCAGGGGCTATCAAGAGACCCAGTACTTC. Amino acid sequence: CASSPSRGYQETQYF.

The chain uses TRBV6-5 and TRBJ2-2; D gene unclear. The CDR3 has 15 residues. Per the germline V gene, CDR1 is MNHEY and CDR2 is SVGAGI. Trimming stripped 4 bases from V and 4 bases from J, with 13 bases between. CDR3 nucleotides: TGTGCCAGCAGTTGGCAGCCACCACTCACCGGGGAGCTGTTTTTT. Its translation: CASSWQPPLTGELFF.

The CDR3 region is CASRGRDYYEQYF. CDR3 DNA: TGTGCCAGCAGAGGGCGGGACTACTACGAGCAGTACTTC. The chain uses TRBV2 and TRBJ2-7, with TRBD2 matching over 7 bases. The germline CDR1 and CDR2 sequences are SNHLY and FYNNEI. The CDR3 has 13 amino acids. The ends lost 6 bases at V and 3 bases at J; junction bases unmatched: 5.

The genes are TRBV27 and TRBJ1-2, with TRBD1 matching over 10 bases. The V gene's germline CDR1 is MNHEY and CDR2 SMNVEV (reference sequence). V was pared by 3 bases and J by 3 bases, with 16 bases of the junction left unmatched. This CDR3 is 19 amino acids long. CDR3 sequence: CASSFLRDRGVVTDYGYTF. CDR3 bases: TGTGCCAGCAGTTTTTTAAGGGACAGGGGTGTAGTAACTGACTATGGCTACACCTTC.

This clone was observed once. CDR3: CASSYATLNTEAFF. The DNA for the CDR3 is TGTGCCAGCAGCTATGCGACATTGAACACTGAAGCTTTCTTT. This sequence joins TRBV7-2 and TRBJ1-1, with no clear D. Trimming shortened V by 4 bases and J by 0 bases, and 9 bases separated the two germline ends. CDR1 SGHTA and CDR2 FQGNSA come from the germline V gene. This CDR3 is built from 14 residues.

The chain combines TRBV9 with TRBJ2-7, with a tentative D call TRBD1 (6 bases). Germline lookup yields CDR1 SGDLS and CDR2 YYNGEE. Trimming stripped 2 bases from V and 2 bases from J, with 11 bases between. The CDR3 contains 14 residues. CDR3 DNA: TGTGCCAGCAGCGTTCAGGGGTGGGCCTACGAGCAGTACTTC. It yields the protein CASSVQGWAYEQYF.

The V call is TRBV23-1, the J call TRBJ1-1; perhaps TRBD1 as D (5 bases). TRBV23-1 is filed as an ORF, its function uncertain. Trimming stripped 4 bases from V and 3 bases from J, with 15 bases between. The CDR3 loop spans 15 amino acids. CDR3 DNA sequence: TGCGCCAGCAGTCCTCCGGGGCCGAGGGACACTGAAGCTTTCTTT. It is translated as CASSPPGPRDTEAFF.

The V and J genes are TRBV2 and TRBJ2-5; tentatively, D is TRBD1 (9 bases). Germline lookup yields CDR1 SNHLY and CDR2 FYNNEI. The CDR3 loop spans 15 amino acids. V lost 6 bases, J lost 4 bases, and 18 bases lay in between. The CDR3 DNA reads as TGTGCCAGCAGCGGGGGGGACAGGGTACGAGAGACCCAGTACTTC. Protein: CASSGGDRVRETQYF.

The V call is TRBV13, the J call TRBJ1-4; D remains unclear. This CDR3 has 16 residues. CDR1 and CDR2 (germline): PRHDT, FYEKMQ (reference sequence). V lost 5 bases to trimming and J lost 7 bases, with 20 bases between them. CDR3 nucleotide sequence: TGTGCCAGCAGCCAGCTAAAGGTCCAAGAACGTGAAAAACTGTTTTTT. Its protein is CASSQLKVQEREKLFF.

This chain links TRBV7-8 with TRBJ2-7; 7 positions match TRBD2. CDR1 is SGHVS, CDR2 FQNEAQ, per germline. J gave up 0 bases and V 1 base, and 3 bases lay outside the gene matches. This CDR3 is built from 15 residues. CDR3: CASSLEVAGSYEQYF. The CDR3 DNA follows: TGTGCCAGCAGCTTAGAAGTAGCGGGCTCCTACGAGCAGTACTTC.

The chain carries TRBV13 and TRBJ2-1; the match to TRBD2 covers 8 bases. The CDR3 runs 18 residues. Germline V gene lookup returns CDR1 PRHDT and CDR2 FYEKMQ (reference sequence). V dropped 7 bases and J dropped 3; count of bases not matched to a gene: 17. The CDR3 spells CASNSVKGLAGGYNEQFF. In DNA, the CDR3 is TGTGCCAGCAACTCCGTCAAGGGTCTAGCGGGCGGCTACAATGAGCAGTTCTTC.

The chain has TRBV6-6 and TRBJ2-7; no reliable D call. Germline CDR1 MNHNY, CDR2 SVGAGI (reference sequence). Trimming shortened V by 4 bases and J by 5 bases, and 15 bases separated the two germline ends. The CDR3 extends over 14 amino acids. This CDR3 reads CASSSIQVEHEQYF. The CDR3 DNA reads TGTGCCAGCAGTTCCATCCAGGTAGAACACGAGCAGTACTTC.

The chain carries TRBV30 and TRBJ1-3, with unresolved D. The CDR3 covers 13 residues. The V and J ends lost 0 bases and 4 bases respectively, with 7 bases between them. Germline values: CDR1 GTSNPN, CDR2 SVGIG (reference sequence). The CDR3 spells CAWSVVPGNTIYF. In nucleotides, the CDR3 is TGTGCCTGGAGTGTAGTTCCCGGAAACACCATATATTTT.

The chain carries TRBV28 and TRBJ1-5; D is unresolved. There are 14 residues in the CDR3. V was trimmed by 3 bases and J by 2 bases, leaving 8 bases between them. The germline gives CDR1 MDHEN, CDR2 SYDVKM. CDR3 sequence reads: CASSFIFGNQPQHF. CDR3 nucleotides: TGTGCCAGCAGTTTTATCTTTGGCAATCAGCCCCAGCATTTT.

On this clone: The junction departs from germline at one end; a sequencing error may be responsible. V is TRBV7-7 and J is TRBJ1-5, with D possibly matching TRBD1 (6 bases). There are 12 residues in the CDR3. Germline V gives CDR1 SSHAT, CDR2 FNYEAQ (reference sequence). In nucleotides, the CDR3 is TGTGCCAGCAGCTTAGAGGGGGGGGCGATGGATTTT. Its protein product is CASSLEGGAMDF.

This CDR3 reads CSVAGGAGANVLTF. The CDR3 nucleotides are TGCAGCGTGGCAGGGGGCGCTGGGGCCAACGTCCTGACTTTC. J is TRBJ2-6 and V is TRBV29-1; 8 nucleotides align to TRBD1. The germline V gene encodes CDR1 SQVTM and CDR2 ANQGSEA. V gave up 6 bases and J gave up 2 bases; unmatched junction bases: 3. This CDR3 spans 14 amino acids. Full variable domain (remainder filled in from reference TRBV29-1 and TRBJ2-6): SAVISQKPSRDICQRGTSLTIQCQVDSQVTMMFWYRQQPGQSLTLIATANQGSEATYESGFVIDKFPISRPNLTFSTLTVSNMSPEDSSIYLCSVAGGAGANVLTFGAGSRLTVL.

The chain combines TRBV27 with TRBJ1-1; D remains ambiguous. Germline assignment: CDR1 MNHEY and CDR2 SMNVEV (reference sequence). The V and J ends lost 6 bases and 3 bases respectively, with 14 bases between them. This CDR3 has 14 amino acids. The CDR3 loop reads CASSPAADYTEAFF. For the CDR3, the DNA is TGTGCCAGCAGCCCTGCGGCGGACTACACTGAAGCTTTCTTT.

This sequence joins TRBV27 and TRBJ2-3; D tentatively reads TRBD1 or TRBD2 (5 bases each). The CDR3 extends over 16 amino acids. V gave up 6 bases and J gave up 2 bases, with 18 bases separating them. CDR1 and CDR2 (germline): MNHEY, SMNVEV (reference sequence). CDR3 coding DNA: TGTGCCAGCAGCTCTATCCGAGGGGCCGACACAGATACGCAGTATTTT. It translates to CASSSIRGADTDTQYF.

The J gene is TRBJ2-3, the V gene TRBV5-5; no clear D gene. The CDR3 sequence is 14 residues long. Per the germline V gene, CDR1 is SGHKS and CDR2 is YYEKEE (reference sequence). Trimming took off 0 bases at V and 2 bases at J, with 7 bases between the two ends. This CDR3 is CASSLERYTDTQYF. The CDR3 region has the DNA TGTGCCAGCAGCTTGGAAAGGTACACAGATACGCAGTATTTT.

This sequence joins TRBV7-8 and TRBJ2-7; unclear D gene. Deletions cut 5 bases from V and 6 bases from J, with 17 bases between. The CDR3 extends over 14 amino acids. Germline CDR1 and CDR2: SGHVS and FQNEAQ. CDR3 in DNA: TGTGCCAGCAGCCCCAGGTTAACATCCCGCGAGCAGTACTTC. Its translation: CASSPRLTSREQYF.

In DNA form, the CDR3 reads TGTGCCATCAGTGTAGGATCCCACTACGAGCAGTACTTC. It translates to CAISVGSHYEQYF. J is TRBJ2-7 and V is TRBV10-3; D remains ambiguous. This CDR3 has 13 residues. V gave up 4 bases and J gave up 3 bases, with 10 bases separating them. CDR1 ENHRY and CDR2 SYGVKD come from the germline V gene.

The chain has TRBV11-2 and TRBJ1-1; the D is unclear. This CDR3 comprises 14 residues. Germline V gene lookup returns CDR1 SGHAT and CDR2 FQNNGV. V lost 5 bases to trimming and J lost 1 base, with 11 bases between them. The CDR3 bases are TGTGCCAGCAGCCCCAAGGACGGGAACACTGAAGCTTTCTTT. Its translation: CASSPKDGNTEAFF.

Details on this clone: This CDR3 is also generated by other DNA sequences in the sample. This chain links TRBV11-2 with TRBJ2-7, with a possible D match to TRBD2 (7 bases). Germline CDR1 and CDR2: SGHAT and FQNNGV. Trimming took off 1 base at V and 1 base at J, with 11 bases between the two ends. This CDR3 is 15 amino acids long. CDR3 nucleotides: TGTGCCAGCAGCTTAGCCAGGGGAGGGTCCTACGAGCAGTACTTC. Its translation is CASSLARGGSYEQYF.

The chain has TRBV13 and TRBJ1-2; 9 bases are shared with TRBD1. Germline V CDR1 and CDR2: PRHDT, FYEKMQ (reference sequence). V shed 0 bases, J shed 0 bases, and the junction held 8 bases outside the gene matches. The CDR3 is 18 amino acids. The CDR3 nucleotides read TGTGCCAGCAGCTTAGGACAGGGGGCGAAAACAGCTAACTATGGCTACACCTTC. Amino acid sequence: CASSLGQGAKTANYGYTF.

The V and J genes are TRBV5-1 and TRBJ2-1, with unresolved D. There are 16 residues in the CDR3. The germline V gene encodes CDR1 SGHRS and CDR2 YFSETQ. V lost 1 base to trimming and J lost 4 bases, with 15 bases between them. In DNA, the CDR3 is TGCGCCAGCAGCTTGAAAGGCCAGGAACCTTACAATGAGCAGTTCTTC. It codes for CASSLKGQEPYNEQFF.